This section outlines one T cell receptor (beta chain) sequence together with its context. Primers used in a second PCR of about 7 to 12 cycles were a sample-barcoded 5' primer and a J-beta primer mix. TCRdb itself ran the 5' RACE reads through MiXCR, one entry per CDR3 protein. Found here are around 1.5 million distinct CDR3 sequences, 42% of them singletons; the top ten hold less than 8%. This sample stems from a study of blood T cells in healthy people across ages. V shed 6 bases and J shed 4 bases, with 17 bases lying between them. The CDR3 is made up of 15 amino acids. Germline CDR1 and CDR2: SNHLY and FYNNEI. Each sample yielded at least 6.5 million isolated PBMCs.

This TCR was sampled from a woman aged 18 to 35 in good health. V usage is TRBV2 and J usage is TRBJ2-3; D perhaps matches TRBD2 (5 bases). The sequenced material came from blood. The CDR3 coding sequence is TGTGCCAGCAGCGAGAGCGGATTTGGCGCAGATACGCAGTATTTT. This codes for CASSESGFGADTQYF.